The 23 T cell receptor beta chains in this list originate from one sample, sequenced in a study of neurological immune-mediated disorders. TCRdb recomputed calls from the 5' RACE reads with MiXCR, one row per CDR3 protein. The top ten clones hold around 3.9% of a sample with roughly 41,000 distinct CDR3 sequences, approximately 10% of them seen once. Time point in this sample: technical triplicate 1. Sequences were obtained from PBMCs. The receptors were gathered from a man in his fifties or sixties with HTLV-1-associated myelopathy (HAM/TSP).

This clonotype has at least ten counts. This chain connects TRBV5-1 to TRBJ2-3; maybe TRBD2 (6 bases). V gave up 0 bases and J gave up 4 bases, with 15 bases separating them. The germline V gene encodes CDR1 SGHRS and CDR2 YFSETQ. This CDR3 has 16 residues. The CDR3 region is CASSLAATSVADTQYF. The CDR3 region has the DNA TGCGCCAGCAGCTTGGCGGCGACTAGTGTCGCAGATACGCAGTATTTT. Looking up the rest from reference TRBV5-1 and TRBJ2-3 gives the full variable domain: KAGVTQTPRYLIKTRGQQVTLSCSPISGHRSVSWYQQTPGQGLQFLFEYFSETQRNKGNFPGRFSGRQFSNSRSEMNVSTLELGDSALYLCASSLAATSVADTQYFGPGTRLTVL.

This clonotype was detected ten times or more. The CDR3 reads CASSTPGHRDTQYF. CDR3 nucleotide sequence: TGTGCCAGCAGCACCCCGGGACATCGAGATACGCAGTATTTT. V and J are TRBV9 and TRBJ2-3; D is perhaps TRBD1 (6 bases). The ends were cut back, 4 bases at V and 5 bases at J, with 14 bases in the middle. The CDR3 loop spans 14 amino acids. CDR1 is SGDLS, CDR2 YYNGEE, per germline.

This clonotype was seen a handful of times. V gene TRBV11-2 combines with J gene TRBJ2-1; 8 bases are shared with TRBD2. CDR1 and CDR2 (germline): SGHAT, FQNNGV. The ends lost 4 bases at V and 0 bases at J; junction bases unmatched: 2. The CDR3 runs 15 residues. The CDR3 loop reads CASSSSGPSYNEQFF. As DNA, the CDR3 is TGTGCCAGCAGCTCTAGCGGGCCCTCCTACAATGAGCAGTTCTTC.

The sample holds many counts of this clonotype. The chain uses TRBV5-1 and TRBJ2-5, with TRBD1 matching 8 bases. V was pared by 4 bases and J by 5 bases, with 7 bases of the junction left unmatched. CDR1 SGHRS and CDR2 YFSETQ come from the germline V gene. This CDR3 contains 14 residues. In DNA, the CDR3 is TGCGCCAGCAGCCCTCAGGGGGCGCGGGAGACCCAGTACTTC. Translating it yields CASSPQGARETQYF.

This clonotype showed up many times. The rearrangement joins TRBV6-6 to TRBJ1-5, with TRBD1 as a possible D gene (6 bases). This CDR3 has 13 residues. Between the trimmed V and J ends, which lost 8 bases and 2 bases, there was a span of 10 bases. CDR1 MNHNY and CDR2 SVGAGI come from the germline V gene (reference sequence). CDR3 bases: TGTGCCAGCGCCGCAGGGGGCAATCAGCCCCAGCATTTT. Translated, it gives CASAAGGNQPQHF.

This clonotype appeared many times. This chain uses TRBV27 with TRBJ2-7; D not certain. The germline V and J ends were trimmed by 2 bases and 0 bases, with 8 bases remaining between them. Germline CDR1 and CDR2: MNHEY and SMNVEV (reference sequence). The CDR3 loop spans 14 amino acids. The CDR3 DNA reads TGTGCCAGCAGTTTACCGAGGAGCTCCTACGAGCAGTACTTC. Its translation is CASSLPRSSYEQYF.

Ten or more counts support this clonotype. The DNA for the CDR3 is TGTGCCACCAGCAGAGTCACATCGAACACTGAAGCTTTCTTT. This gives the protein CATSRVTSNTEAFF. The rearrangement joins TRBV15 to TRBJ1-1; D is unclear. CDR1 is LNHNV, CDR2 YYDKDF, per germline (reference sequence). The CDR3 sequence is 14 residues long. The V and J ends lost 1 base and 1 base respectively, with 7 bases between them.

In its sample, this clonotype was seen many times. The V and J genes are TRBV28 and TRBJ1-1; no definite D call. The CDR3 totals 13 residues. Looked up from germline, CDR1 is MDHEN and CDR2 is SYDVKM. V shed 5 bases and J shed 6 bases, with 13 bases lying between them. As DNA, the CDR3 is TGTGCCAGCAGTAAGGAGGGTAGAGCTGAAGCTTTCTTT. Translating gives CASSKEGRAEAFF.

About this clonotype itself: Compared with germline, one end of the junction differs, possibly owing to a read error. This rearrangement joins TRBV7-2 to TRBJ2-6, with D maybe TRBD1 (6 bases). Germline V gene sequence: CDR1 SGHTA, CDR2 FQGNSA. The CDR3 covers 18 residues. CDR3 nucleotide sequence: TGTGCCAACAGCGGAGACATGCAGGGGTATGCTGGGGCCAACGTCCTGACTTTC. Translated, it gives CANSGDMQGYAGANVLTF.

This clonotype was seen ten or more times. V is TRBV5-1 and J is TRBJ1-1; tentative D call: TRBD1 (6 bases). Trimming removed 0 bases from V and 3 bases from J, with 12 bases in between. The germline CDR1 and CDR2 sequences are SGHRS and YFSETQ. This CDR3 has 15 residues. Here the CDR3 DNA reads TGCGCCAGCAGCTTGGCAGGGGCTTGGGACACTGAAGCTTTCTTT. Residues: CASSLAGAWDTEAFF.

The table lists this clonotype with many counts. In nucleotides, the CDR3 is TGCGCCAGCAGCTTGAACAGGGTCCCTCACGACGAGCAGTACTTC. Translation gives CASSLNRVPHDEQYF. The chain couples TRBV5-1 to TRBJ2-7; the D gene is possibly TRBD1 (6 bases). V lost 1 base and J 5 bases, leaving 16 bases between the germline ends. CDR3 length: 15 residues. Germline-derived CDR1 and CDR2 are SGHRS and YFSETQ.

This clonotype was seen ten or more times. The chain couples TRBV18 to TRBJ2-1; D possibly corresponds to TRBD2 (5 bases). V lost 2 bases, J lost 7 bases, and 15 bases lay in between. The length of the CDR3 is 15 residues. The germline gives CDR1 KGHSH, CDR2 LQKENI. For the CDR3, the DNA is TGTGCCAGCTCACCATTGAGGGAGCAAGGTAATGAGCAGTTCTTC. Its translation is CASSPLREQGNEQFF.

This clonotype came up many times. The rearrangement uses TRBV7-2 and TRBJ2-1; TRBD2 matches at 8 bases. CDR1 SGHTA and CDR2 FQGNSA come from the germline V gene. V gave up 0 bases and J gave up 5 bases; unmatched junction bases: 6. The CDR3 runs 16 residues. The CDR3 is CASSLAASGGDNEQFF. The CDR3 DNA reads TGTGCCAGCAGCTTAGCTGCCAGCGGGGGAGACAATGAGCAGTTCTTC.

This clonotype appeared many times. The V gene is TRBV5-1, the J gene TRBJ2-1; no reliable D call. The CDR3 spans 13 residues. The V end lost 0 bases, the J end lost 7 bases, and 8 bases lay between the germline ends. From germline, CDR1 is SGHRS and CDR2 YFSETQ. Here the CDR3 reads CASSLGRLNEQFF. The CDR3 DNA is TGCGCCAGCAGCTTGGGGCGGTTAAATGAGCAGTTCTTC. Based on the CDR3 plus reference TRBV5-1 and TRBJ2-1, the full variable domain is KAGVTQTPRYLIKTRGQQVTLSCSPISGHRSVSWYQQTPGQGLQFLFEYFSETQRNKGNFPGRFSGRQFSNSRSEMNVSTLELGDSALYLCASSLGRLNEQFFGPGTRLTVL.

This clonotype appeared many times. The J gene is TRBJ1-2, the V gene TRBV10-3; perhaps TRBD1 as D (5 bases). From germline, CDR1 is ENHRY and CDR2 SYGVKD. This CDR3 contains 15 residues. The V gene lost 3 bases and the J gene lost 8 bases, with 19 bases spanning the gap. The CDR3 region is CAISDRPQARGGYTF. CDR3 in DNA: TGTGCCATCAGTGACAGGCCCCAGGCTAGGGGCGGCTACACCTTC.

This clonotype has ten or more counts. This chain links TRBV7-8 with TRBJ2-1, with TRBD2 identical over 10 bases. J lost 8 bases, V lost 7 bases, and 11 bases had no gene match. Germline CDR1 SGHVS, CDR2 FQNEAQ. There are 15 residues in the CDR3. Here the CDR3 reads CASTGRLAGVDEQFF. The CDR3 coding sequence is TGTGCCAGCACCGGGCGGCTAGCGGGGGTGGATGAGCAGTTCTTC.

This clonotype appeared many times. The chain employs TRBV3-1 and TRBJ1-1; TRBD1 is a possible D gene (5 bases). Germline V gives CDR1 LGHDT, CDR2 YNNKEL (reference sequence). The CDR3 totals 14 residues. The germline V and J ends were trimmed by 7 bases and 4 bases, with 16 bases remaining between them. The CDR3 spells CASTNGKGITEAFF. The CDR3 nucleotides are TGTGCCAGCACCAATGGGAAGGGGATCACTGAAGCTTTCTTT.

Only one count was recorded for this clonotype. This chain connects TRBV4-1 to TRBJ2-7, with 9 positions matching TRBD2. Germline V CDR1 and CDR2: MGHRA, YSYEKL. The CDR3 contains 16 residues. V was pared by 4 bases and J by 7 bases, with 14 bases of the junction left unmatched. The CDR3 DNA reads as TGCGCCAGCAGCCTCGGGTCTCGCGGGAGGGCGAGTGAGCAGTACTTC. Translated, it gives CASSLGSRGRASEQYF.

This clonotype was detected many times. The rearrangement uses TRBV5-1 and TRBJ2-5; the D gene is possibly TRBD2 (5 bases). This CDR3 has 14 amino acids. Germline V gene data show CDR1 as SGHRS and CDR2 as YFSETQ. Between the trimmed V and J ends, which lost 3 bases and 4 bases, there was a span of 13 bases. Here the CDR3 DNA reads TGCGCCAGCAGCTCCCAGGCGGCGGGAGAGACCCAGTACTTC. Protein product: CASSSQAAGETQYF. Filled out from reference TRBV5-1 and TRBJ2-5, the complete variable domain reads KAGVTQTPRYLIKTRGQQVTLSCSPISGHRSVSWYQQTPGQGLQFLFEYFSETQRNKGNFPGRFSGRQFSNSRSEMNVSTLELGDSALYLCASSSQAAGETQYFGPGTRLLVL.

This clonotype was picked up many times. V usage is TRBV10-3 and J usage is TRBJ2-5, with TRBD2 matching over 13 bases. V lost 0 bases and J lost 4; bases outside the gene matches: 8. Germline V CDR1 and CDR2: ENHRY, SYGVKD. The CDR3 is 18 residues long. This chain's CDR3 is CAISESPGLAGEGETQYF. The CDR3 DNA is TGTGCCATCAGTGAGTCCCCCGGACTAGCGGGAGAGGGAGAGACCCAGTACTTC.

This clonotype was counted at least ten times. This chain's CDR3 is CASSDLAGDNEQFF. CDR3 DNA sequence: TGTGCCAGCAGTGACCTAGCGGGTGACAATGAGCAGTTCTTC. V is TRBV6-4 and J is TRBJ2-1; the match to TRBD2 covers 8 bases. The CDR3 spans 14 residues. Unmatched junction bases numbered 2, after V lost 2 bases and J lost 5 bases. CDR1 is MRHNA and CDR2 is SNTAGT in the germline V gene.

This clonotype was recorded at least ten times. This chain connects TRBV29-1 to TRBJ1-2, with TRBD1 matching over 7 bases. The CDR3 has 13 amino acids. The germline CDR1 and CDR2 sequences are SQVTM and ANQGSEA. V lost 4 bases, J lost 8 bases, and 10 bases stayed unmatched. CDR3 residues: CSVVEPRTGGYTF. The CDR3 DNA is TGCAGCGTTGTCGAACCCCGGACAGGCGGCTACACCTTC.

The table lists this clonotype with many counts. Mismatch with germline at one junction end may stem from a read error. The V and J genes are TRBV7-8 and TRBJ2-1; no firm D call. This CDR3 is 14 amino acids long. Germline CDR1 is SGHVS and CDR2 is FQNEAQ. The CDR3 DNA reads TGTGCCAGCAGCTTAGGAATAGGCGCATCCAGGCCGATCTTC. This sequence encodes CASSLGIGASRPIF. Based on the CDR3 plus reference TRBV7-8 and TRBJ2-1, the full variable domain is GAGVSQSPRYKVAKRGQDVALRCDPISGHVSLFWYQQALGQGPEFLTYFQNEAQLDKSGLPSDRFFAERPEGSVSTLKIQRTQQEDSAVYLCASSLGIGASRPIFGPGTRLTVL.